What follows are 8 T cell receptor beta chains derived from one specimen sequenced in a study of human T cells and chemical hapten exposure. TCRdb redid the calling of the RACE reads with MiXCR, one entry per CDR3 protein. In the table there are about 34,000 distinct CDR3 sequences, around 5.9% of which are singletons. Time point given: healthy volunteer bleed at 6 weeks. Whole blood, unfractionated, served as the material for total RNA extraction. The sequenced sample consisted of whole blood. The receptors here all came from a human donor in good health. Some clones in this sample may be carry-over from other donors' samples.

This clonotype was observed many times. The gene calls are TRBV20-1 and TRBJ2-3; D is unresolved. This CDR3 contains 14 residues. The germline CDR1 and CDR2 sequences are DFQATT and SNEGSKA (reference sequence). With 3 bases removed from V and 4 bases from J, the gap between germline ends came to 14 bases. Here the CDR3 DNA reads TGCAGTGCTAGGAGCGCTAGTAGTTCAGATACGCAGTATTTT. Protein: CSARSASSSDTQYF.

The chain joins TRBV20-1 to TRBJ2-2; D is unclear. The CDR3 loop spans 12 amino acids. Germline V gives CDR1 DFQATT, CDR2 SNEGSKA (reference sequence). Trimming shortened V by 4 bases and J by 6 bases, and 9 bases separated the two germline ends. CDR3 nucleotide sequence: TGCAGTGCTATCCGGGTAGCCGGGGAGCTGTTTTTT. As protein: CSAIRVAGELFF.

The sample holds a few counts of this clonotype. The V call is TRBV12-3 or TRBV12-4, the J call TRBJ1-2; D may be TRBD1 (5 bases). This CDR3 spans 13 amino acids. The ends were cut back, 8 bases at V and 8 bases at J, with 18 bases in the middle. In nucleotides, the CDR3 is TGTGCCAGCGGGACCGCGGGTGTACGGGGCTACACCTTC. Amino acid sequence: CASGTAGVRGYTF.

The CDR3 DNA sequence: TGTGCCAGCAAGGAGGGGGGGTCACAAGAGACCCAGTACTTC. Protein sequence: CASKEGGSQETQYF. This chain joins TRBV6-2 or TRBV6-3 and TRBJ2-5; D may be TRBD2 (7 bases). The CDR3 consists of 14 residues. The V gene lost 7 bases and the J gene lost 2 bases, with 14 bases spanning the gap. CDR1 and CDR2 (germline): MNHEY, SVGEGT.

Comments on this clonotype: This clone may be a read error of a much larger clone one base away. This chain connects TRBV6-1 to TRBJ1-1; D is perhaps TRBD1 (6 bases). Germline V lookup: CDR1 MNHNS, CDR2 SASEGT. V dropped 6 bases and J dropped 1 base, with 15 bases sitting between them. This CDR3 comprises 15 residues. CDR3 sequence: CASRITGTWNTEAFF. CDR3 in DNA: TGTGCCAGCAGAATAACCGGGACATGGAACACTGAAGCTTTCTTT.

This rearrangement joins TRBV6-2 or TRBV6-3 to TRBJ1-6; D gene unclear. Germline V gene lookup returns CDR1 MNHEY and CDR2 SVGEGT. This CDR3 is built from 13 residues. The V end lost 2 bases, the J end lost 5 bases, and 4 bases lay between the germline ends. The CDR3 is CASSYPNNSPLHF. CDR3 DNA sequence: TGTGCCAGCAGTTACCCCAATAATTCACCCCTCCACTTT.

The sample holds many counts of this clonotype. This rearrangement joins TRBV20-1 to TRBJ2-1; TRBD2 aligns across 8 bases. The junction had 7 bases not matched to a gene; V was cut back by 0 bases and J by 9 bases. Germline lookup yields CDR1 DFQATT and CDR2 SNEGSKA (reference sequence). CDR3 length equals 14 residues. CDR3 protein: CSARERGAIGEQFF. CDR3 DNA sequence: TGCAGTGCTAGAGAGCGGGGGGCCATCGGTGAGCAGTTCTTC.

This clonotype was picked up many times. V is TRBV6-5 and J is TRBJ2-7; TRBD1 matches 9 bases. Germline V gene sequence: CDR1 MNHEY, CDR2 SVGAGI. The J segment lost 4 bases and the V segment lost 7 bases, leaving 14 bases of the junction unmatched. The CDR3 has 16 residues. The CDR3 sequence: CASTRQGVAGPYEQYF. The CDR3 DNA reads as TGTGCCAGCACCAGACAGGGGGTCGCTGGTCCTTACGAGCAGTACTTC.